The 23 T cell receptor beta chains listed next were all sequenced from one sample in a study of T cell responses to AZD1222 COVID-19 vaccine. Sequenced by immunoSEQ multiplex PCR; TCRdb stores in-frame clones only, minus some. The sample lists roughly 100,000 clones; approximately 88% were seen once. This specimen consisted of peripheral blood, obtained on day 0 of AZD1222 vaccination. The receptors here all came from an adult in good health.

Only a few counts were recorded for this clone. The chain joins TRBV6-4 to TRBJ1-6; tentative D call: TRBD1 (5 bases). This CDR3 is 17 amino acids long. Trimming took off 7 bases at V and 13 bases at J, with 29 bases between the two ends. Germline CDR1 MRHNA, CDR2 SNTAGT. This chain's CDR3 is CASKGRVFRSGPLPLHF. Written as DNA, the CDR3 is TGTGCCAGCAAGGGTAGGGTATTCAGGTCGGGACCCCTCCCCCTCCACTTT.

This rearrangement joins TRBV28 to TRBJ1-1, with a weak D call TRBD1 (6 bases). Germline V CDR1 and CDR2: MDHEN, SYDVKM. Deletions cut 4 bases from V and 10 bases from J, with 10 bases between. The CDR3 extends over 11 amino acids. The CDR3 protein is CASSSRGGAFF. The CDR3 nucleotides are TGTGCCAGCAGTTCAAGGGGGGGAGCTTTCTTT. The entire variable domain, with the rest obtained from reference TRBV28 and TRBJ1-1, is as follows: DVKVTQSSRYLVKRTGEKVFLECVQDMDHENMFWYRQDPGLGLRLIYFSYDVKMKEKGDIPEGYSVSREKKERFSLILESASTNQTSMYLCASSSRGGAFFGQGTRLTVV.

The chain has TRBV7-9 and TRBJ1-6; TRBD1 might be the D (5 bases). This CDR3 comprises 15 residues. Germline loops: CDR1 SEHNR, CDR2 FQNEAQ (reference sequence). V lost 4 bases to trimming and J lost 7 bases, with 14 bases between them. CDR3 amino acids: CASSSLGRKNSPLHF. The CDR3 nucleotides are TGTGCCAGCAGCTCCTTGGGACGTAAGAATTCACCCCTCCACTTT.

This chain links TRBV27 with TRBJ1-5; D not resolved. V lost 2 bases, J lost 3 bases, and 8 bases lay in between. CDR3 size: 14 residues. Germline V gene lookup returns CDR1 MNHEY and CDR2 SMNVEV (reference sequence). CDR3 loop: CASSLVGINQPQHF. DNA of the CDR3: TGTGCCAGCAGTTTAGTGGGAATCAATCAGCCCCAGCATTTT.

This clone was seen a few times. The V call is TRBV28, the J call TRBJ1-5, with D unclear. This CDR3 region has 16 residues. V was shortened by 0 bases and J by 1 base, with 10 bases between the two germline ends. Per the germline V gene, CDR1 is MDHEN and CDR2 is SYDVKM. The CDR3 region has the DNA TGTGCCAGCAGTTTATGGGAGGAGGCGAGCAATCAGCCCCAGCATTTT. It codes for CASSLWEEASNQPQHF.

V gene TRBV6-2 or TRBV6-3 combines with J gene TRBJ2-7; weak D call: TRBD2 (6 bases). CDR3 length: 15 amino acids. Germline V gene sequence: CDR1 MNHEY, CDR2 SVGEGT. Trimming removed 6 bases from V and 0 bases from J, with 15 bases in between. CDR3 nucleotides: TGTGCCAGCAGCTTACTAGCCCAGAGCTCCTACGAGCAGTACTTC. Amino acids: CASSLLAQSSYEQYF.

The CDR3 reads CASSKAGDEQFF. CDR3 in DNA: TGTGCCAGCAGCAAAGCGGGAGATGAGCAGTTCTTC. The chain recombines TRBV21-1 with TRBJ2-1; TRBD2 reflects the table's D call only, with no check against the DNA. TRBV21-1 is given as a pseudogene. This CDR3 has 12 amino acids.

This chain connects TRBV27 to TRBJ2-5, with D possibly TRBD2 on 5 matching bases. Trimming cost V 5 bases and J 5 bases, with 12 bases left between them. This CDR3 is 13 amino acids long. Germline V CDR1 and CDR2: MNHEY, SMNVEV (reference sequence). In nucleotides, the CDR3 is TGTGCCAGCAGTCGGGAATTGGGGGAGACCCAGTACTTC. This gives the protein CASSRELGETQYF.

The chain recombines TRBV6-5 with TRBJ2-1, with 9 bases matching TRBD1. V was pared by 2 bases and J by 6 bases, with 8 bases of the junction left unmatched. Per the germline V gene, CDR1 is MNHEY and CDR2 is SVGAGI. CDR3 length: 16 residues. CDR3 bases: TGTGCCAGCAGTTACCACACCGGGACAGGGACCAATGAGCAGTTCTTC. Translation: CASSYHTGTGTNEQFF.

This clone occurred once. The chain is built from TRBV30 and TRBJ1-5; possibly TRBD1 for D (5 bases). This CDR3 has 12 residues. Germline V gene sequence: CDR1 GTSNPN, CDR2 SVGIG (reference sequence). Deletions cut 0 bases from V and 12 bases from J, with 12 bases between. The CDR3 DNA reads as TGTGCCTGGAGTGTACTATCGGACATCCAGCATTTT. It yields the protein CAWSVLSDIQHF.

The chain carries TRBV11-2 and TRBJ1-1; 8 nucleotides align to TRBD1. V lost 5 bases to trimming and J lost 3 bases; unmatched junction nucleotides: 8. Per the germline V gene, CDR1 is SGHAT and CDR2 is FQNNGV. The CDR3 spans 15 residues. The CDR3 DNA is TGTGCCAGCAGCCGGCGACAGGGGAGGTACACTGAAGCTTTCTTT. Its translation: CASSRRQGRYTEAFF.

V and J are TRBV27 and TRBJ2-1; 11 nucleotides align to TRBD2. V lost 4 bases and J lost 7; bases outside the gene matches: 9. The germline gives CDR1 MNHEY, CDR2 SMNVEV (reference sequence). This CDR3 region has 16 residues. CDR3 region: CASSSPSGRSLNEQFF. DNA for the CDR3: TGTGCCAGCAGTTCCCCTAGCGGGAGGTCCCTTAATGAGCAGTTCTTC.

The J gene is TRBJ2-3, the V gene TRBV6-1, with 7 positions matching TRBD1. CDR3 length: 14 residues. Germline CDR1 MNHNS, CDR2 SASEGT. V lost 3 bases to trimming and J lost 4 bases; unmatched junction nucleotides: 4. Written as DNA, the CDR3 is TGTGCCAGCAGTGATTCTCAGGGGGCAGATACGCAGTATTTT. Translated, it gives CASSDSQGADTQYF.

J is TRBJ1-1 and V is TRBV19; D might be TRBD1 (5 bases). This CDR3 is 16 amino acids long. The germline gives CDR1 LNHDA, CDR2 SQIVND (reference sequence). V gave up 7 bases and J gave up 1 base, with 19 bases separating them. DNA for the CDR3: TGTGCCAGTATGCAGGGTTTAGGTCGTTCGAACACTGAAGCTTTCTTT. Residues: CASMQGLGRSNTEAFF.

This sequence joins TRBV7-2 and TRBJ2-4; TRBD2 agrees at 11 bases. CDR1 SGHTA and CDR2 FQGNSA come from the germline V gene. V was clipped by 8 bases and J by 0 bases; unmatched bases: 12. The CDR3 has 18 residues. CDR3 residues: CASQLAGVGISAKNIQYF. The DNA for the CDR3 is TGTGCCAGCCAACTAGCGGGAGTCGGAATATCAGCCAAAAACATTCAGTACTTC. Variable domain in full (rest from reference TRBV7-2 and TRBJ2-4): GAGVSQSPSNKVTEKGKDVELRCDPISGHTALYWYRQSLGQGLEFLIYFQGNSAPDKSGLPSDRFSAERTGGSVSTLTIQRTQQEDSAVYLCASQLAGVGISAKNIQYFGAGTRLSVL.

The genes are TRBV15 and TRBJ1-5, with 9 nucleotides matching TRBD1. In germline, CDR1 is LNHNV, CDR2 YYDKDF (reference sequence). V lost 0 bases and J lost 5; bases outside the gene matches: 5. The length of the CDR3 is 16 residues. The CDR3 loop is CATSRDLDRGDQPQHF. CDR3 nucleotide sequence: TGTGCCACCAGCAGAGATTTGGACAGGGGCGATCAGCCCCAGCATTTT.

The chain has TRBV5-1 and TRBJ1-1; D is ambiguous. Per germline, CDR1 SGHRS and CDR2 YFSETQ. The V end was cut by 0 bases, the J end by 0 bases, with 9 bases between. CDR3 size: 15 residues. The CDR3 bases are TGCGCCAGCAGCTTGGTAAACGGCATGAACACTGAAGCTTTCTTT. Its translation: CASSLVNGMNTEAFF.

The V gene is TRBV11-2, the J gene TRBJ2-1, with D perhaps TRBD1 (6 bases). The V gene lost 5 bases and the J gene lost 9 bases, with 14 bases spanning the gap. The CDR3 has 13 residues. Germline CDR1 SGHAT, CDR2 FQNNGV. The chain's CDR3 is CASSPGQLLEQFF. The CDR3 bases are TGTGCCAGCAGCCCCGGACAGTTACTTGAGCAGTTCTTC.

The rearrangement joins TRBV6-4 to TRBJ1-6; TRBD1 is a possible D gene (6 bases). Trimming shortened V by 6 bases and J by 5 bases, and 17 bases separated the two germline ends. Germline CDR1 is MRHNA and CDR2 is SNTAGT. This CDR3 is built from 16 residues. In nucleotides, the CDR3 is TGTGCCAGCAGCAACCAGGGGAATTCGAATAATTCACCCCTCCACTTT. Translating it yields CASSNQGNSNNSPLHF.

CDR3 residues: CASSENSGRANEQFF. The CDR3 coding sequence is TGTGCCAGCAGTGAGAATAGCGGGAGGGCCAATGAGCAGTTCTTC. The chain couples TRBV2 to TRBJ2-1; 11 bases line up with TRBD2. The J segment lost 6 bases and the V segment lost 3 bases, leaving 4 bases of the junction unmatched. This CDR3 is built from 15 residues. The V gene's germline CDR1 is SNHLY and CDR2 FYNNEI.

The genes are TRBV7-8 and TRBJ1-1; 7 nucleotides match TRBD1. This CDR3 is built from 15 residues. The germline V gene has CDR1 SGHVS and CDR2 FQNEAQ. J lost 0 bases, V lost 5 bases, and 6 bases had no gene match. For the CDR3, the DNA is TGTGCCAGCAGCAGCTCAGGGACAGTGAACACTGAAGCTTTCTTT. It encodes CASSSSGTVNTEAFF.

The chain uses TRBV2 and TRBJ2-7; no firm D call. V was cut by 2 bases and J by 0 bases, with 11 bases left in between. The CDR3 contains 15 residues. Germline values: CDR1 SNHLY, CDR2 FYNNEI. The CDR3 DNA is TGTGCCAGCAGTGAATACGGTCGAATCTCCTACGAGCAGTACTTC. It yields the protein CASSEYGRISYEQYF.

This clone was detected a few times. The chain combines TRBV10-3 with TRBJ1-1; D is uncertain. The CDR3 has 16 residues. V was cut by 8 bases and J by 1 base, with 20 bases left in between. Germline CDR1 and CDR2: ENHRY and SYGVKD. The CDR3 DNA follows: TGTGCCATCGGCGGGAATGTGGGCCGGGGGAACACTGAAGCTTTCTTT. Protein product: CAIGGNVGRGNTEAFF.